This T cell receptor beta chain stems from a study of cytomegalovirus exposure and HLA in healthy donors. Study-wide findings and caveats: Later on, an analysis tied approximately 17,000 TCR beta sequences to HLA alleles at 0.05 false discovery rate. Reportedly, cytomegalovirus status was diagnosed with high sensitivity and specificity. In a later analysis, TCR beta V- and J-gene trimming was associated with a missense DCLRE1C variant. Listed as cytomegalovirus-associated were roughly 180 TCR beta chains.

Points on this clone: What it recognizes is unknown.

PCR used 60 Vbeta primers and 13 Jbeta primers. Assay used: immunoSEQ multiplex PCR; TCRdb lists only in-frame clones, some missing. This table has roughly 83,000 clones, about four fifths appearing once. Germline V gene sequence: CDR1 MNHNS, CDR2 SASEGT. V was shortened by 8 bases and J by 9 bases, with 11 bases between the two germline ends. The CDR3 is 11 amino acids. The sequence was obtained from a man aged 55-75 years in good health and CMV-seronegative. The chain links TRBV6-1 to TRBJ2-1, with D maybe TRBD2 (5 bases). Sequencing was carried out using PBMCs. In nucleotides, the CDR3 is TGTGCCAGCCCCGGGGATGGTGAGCAGTTCTTC. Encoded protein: CASPGDGEQFF.